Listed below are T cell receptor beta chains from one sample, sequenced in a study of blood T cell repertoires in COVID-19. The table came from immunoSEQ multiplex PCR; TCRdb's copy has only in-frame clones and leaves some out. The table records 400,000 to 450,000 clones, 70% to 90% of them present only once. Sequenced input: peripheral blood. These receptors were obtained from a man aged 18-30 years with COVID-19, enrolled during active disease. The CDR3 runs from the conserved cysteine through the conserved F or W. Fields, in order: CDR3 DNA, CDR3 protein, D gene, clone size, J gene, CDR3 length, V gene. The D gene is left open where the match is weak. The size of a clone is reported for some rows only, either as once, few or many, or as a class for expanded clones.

TGTGCCAGGGGACAGGGGGGAGGAGGGCACACCATATATTTT | CARGQGGGGHTIYF | TRBD1 | . | TRBJ1-3 | 14 | TRBV2
TGTGCCAGCAGTGCAGACATCACAGATACGCAGTATTTT | CASSADITDTQYF | . | . | TRBJ2-3 | 13 | TRBV12-3/TRBV12-4
TGCAGCGTTATCAGGGATCTGAACACTGAAGCTTTCTTT | CSVIRDLNTEAFF | . | . | TRBJ1-1 | 13 | TRBV29-1
TGCAGTGCTAGTGGGACGAGCCGGGGCAATGAGCAGTTCTTC | CSASGTSRGNEQFF | . | . | TRBJ2-1 | 14 | TRBV20-1
TGTGCCTGGACCGGGACTAGCGGGAGTCGCCATGAGCAGTTCTTC | CAWTGTSGSRHEQFF | TRBD2 | . | TRBJ2-1 | 15 | TRBV30
TGTGCCAGCAGCCCTGGCCAGTGGTTTTCCTTAAACACCGGGGAGCTGTTTTTT | CASSPGQWFSLNTGELFF | . | . | TRBJ2-2 | 18 | TRBV14
TGTGCCAGCAGTGAACTTGTGACTAGCGGGAGGGCCCCCCAGTACTTC | CASSELVTSGRAPQYF | TRBD2 | once | TRBJ2-5 | 16 | TRBV6-1
TGTGCCAGCAGTTGGGCCAGCCAGAACACTGAAGCTTTCTTT | CASSWASQNTEAFF | . | . | TRBJ1-1 | 14 | TRBV6-5
TGTGCCAGCAGCGCCGGGACTCCGTCCTACAATGAGCAGTTCTTC | CASSAGTPSYNEQFF | . | . | TRBJ2-1 | 15 | TRBV6-5
TGTGCCAGCAGCCAAGAAACGGGGGAGGAGACCCAGTACTTC | CASSQETGEETQYF | . | once | TRBJ2-5 | 14 | TRBV3-1/TRBV3-2
TGTGCCAGCAGGAGAACAGGGGAAGAGACCCAGTACTTC | CASRRTGEETQYF | TRBD1 | . | TRBJ2-5 | 13 | TRBV12-3/TRBV12-4
TGCGCCAGCAGCTTCGGCAGCGGGAGCTCCTACGAGCAGTACTTC | CASSFGSGSSYEQYF | TRBD2 | . | TRBJ2-7 | 15 | TRBV5-1
TGTGCCAGCAGTTTATCGATAGTCCACACTGAAGCTTTCTTT | CASSLSIVHTEAFF | . | . | TRBJ1-1 | 14 | TRBV27
TGTGCCACCAGTGACACTAGCGGGAGCGGGGAAGAGACCCAGTACTTC | CATSDTSGSGEETQYF | TRBD2 | . | TRBJ2-5 | 16 | TRBV24-1
TGTGCCATCAGTCCAGGGGGCACTGGAAACACCATATATTTT | CAISPGGTGNTIYF | TRBD1 | . | TRBJ1-3 | 14 | TRBV10-3
TGTGCCAGCAGTGAAGCCCCATCTAACTATGGCTACACCTTC | CASSEAPSNYGYTF | . | . | TRBJ1-2 | 14 | TRBV2
TGTGCCAGCGCCGCCTTCAGGGGGTATAATTCACCCCTCCACTTT | CASAAFRGYNSPLHF | TRBD1 | . | TRBJ1-6 | 15 | TRBV27
TGCGCCAGCAGCCAAGAATTATTCGGACTAGCGGGATTAGCAGATACGCAGTATTTT | CASSQELFGLAGLADTQYF | TRBD2 | . | TRBJ2-3 | 19 | TRBV4-1
TGCGCCAGCAGCCCGACTAGTTCAGATACGCAGTATTTT | CASSPTSSDTQYF | . | . | TRBJ2-3 | 13 | TRBV5-1
TGCGCCAGCAGCCAAGTGGCAGGGGGAGAGACCCAGTACTTC | CASSQVAGGETQYF | TRBD1 | . | TRBJ2-5 | 14 | TRBV4-1
TGCGCCAGCAGCCAAGAAGTTAGTACGAGGGATCAGCCCCAGCATTTT | CASSQEVSTRDQPQHF | . | . | TRBJ1-5 | 16 | TRBV4-1
TGTGCCAGCAGCTTATCGGCAGGAGGGTTAGGTTATGAGCAGTTCTTC | CASSLSAGGLGYEQFF | . | . | TRBJ2-1 | 16 | TRBV7-3
TGTGCCAGCAGCACTAGCGGGGGCACAGATACGCAGTATTTT | CASSTSGGTDTQYF | TRBD2 | . | TRBJ2-3 | 14 | TRBV11-1
TGTGCCAGCTCACCCCCTGCGGTGGGCTATGGCTACACCTTC | CASSPPAVGYGYTF | . | . | TRBJ1-2 | 14 | TRBV18
TGTGCCAGCAGCTTAACTGGCGGGGGGGCCTACGAGCAGTACTTC | CASSLTGGGAYEQYF | TRBD2 | . | TRBJ2-7 | 15 | TRBV7-2
TGTGCCAGCAGAAGGAGCCTACTAGCCACAGATACGCAGTATTTT | CASRRSLLATDTQYF | . | . | TRBJ2-3 | 15 | TRBV6-4
TGCGCCAGCAGCTTTAGCACCGGCTGGAACACCGGGGAGCTGTTTTTT | CASSFSTGWNTGELFF | . | . | TRBJ2-2 | 16 | TRBV5-1
TGTGCCAGCAGTGACCAGGGATATGGCTACACCTTC | CASSDQGYGYTF | . | . | TRBJ1-2 | 12 | TRBV2
TGTGCCAGCAGCCCGGGGGCGGGAGCTTCACCCCTCCACTTT | CASSPGAGASPLHF | . | . | TRBJ1-6 | 14 | TRBV7-9
TGTGCCAGCAGGGAAGGACAGGGCTACGTCGGGCCCCAGCATTTT | CASREGQGYVGPQHF | TRBD1 | . | TRBJ1-5 | 15 | TRBV5-8
TGTGCTAGTGGATGGGGACTAGCGGGAGGGGGGTCCTACAATGAGCAGTTCTTC | CASGWGLAGGGSYNEQFF | TRBD2 | . | TRBJ2-1 | 18 | TRBV12-5
TGTGCCAGCAGTTATGCAGGGGGAGGCTACACCTTC | CASSYAGGGYTF | TRBD1 | . | TRBJ1-2 | 12 | TRBV12-3/TRBV12-4
TGTGCCAGCAGCTCCTGGACTAGCGGGGGGGACCACGAGCAGTACTTC | CASSSWTSGGDHEQYF | TRBD2 | once | TRBJ2-7 | 16 | TRBV5-6
TGTGCCAGCAGTTGGACAGGCGCCTACGAGCAGTACTTC | CASSWTGAYEQYF | TRBD1 | once | TRBJ2-7 | 13 | TRBV28
TGCGCCAGCAGCCAAGTTCCAGTCGGGGGGGGCCAGTACTTC | CASSQVPVGGGQYF | TRBD2 | . | TRBJ2-5 | 14 | TRBV4-1
TGCGCCAGCAGCTCGTGGACAGGGAGAGGCTACACCTTC | CASSSWTGRGYTF | TRBD1 | . | TRBJ1-2 | 13 | TRBV5-1
TGTGCCAGCAGCTCGGGACATCTTGTTGCTGAAGCTTTCTTT | CASSSGHLVAEAFF | . | . | TRBJ1-1 | 14 | TRBV3-1/TRBV3-2
TGTGCCATCAGTGTAGGGTTCTCCGGGGAGACTGAAGCTTTCTTT | CAISVGFSGETEAFF | . | . | TRBJ1-1 | 15 | TRBV10-3
TGTGCCAGCAGCCGCGATAAAAGGGGGGATACGCAGTATTTT | CASSRDKRGDTQYF | . | . | TRBJ2-3 | 14 | TRBV4-2
TGTGCCAGCCCCCCCGGTTGCGGGAGAGAGGACACAGATACGCAGTATTTT | CASPPGCGREDTDTQYF | . | . | TRBJ2-3 | 17 | TRBV21-1
TGTGCCAGCAGCCGCCGGGGGACAGCCAAGGAAGCTTTCTTT | CASSRRGTAKEAFF | TRBD1 | . | TRBJ1-1 | 14 | TRBV3-1/TRBV3-2
TGCAGTGCTAACAGGCAGTACGAGCAGTACTTC | CSANRQYEQYF | . | . | TRBJ2-7 | 11 | TRBV20-1
TGCGCCAGCAGTGAGAGAAGCGGGAGGAAAGATACGCAGTATTTT | CASSERSGRKDTQYF | TRBD2 | . | TRBJ2-3 | 15 | TRBV10-2
TGTGCCAGCAGCGTATTAGCAGGGGTGGATCAGCCCCAGCATTTT | CASSVLAGVDQPQHF | . | . | TRBJ1-5 | 15 | TRBV9
TGTGCCAGCAGGCGGTTTTGGGGGGAAGTTGGCTACACCTTC | CASRRFWGEVGYTF | . | . | TRBJ1-2 | 14 | TRBV27
TGTGCCAGCAGCCGTCGAACTAGCGGGAGGGGTGATACGCAGTATTTT | CASSRRTSGRGDTQYF | TRBD2 | . | TRBJ2-3 | 16 | TRBV11-3
TGTGCCAGCAGCCAAAGGGGCCAGAGGGACAGGTTTCAGTTCTTC | CASSQRGQRDRFQFF | TRBD1 | . | TRBJ2-1 | 15 | TRBV3-1/TRBV3-2
TGTGCCAGCAGCTCGGGACTAGCGAGCGAGCAGTACTTC | CASSSGLASEQYF | TRBD2 | . | TRBJ2-7 | 13 | TRBV12-3/TRBV12-4
TGTGCCAGCAGTTACACAGACCCGACCCCGGAGCTGTTTTTT | CASSYTDPTPELFF | . | . | TRBJ2-2 | 14 | TRBV6-6
TGTGCCAGCAGCCCTACAGGGGCGGGGGGCACCGGGGAGCTGTTTTTT | CASSPTGAGGTGELFF | . | . | TRBJ2-2 | 16 | TRBV5-6
TGTGCCAGCAGTTATCAGACAGATCGTGGCTACACCTTC | CASSYQTDRGYTF | . | . | TRBJ1-2 | 13 | TRBV12-3/TRBV12-4
TGTGCCAGCAGCCAAGACGCTGAGCAGGGAAAAGCTTTCTTT | CASSQDAEQGKAFF | . | . | TRBJ1-1 | 14 | TRBV3-1/TRBV3-2
TGTGCCAGCAGCCAGGGACAGTTTTCTAGCGCCGGGGAGCTGTTTTTT | CASSQGQFSSAGELFF | . | . | TRBJ2-2 | 16 | TRBV3-1/TRBV3-2
TGTGCCAGCAGCTTGCCGCCGGGACTAGCGGCAGAGACCCAGTACTTC | CASSLPPGLAAETQYF | TRBD2 | . | TRBJ2-5 | 16 | TRBV5-5
TGTGCCAGCAGCTTGTGGTCAGTACACGAGCAGTACTTC | CASSLWSVHEQYF | . | once | TRBJ2-7 | 13 | TRBV5-6
TGTGCCAGCAGCTTTCTTTTGGCGGGGTACTCCTACGAGCAGTACTTC | CASSFLLAGYSYEQYF | . | . | TRBJ2-7 | 16 | TRBV7-8
TGTGCCAGCAAATTCTTCGATACGCAGTATTTT | CASKFFDTQYF | . | . | TRBJ2-3 | 11 | TRBV12-3/TRBV12-4
TGCGCCAGCAGCCCACAGGGTGACAATGAGCAGTTCTTC | CASSPQGDNEQFF | . | . | TRBJ2-1 | 13 | TRBV5-1